Below, one T cell receptor (beta chain) is given with its context. This entry is derived from a study of blood T cell repertoires in COVID-19. Study-level information: Specimens from acute and convalescent COVID-19 originated in the United States, Italy and Spain. PBMCs, B-cell-depleted T cells, or T cells provided the cDNA or gDNA that made up the material.

Source study methods: Amplification of reference gene primers was used by the study to estimate nucleated cell counts. This table comes from immunoSEQ multiplex PCR, and its TCRdb copy is limited to in-frame clones, with some not included. Clonal size and the V and J genes are those of that table, whereas D and trimming came from the DNA. The profile shows 90,000 to 130,000 clones, roughly 85% of them singletons. This clonotype originated in a human donor in a cohort sampled during active COVID-19. The sample taken for sequencing was peripheral blood.

The CDR3 region is CAIRTGRGELFF. The CDR3 DNA reads as TGTGCCATTCGGACAGGGCGGGGGGAGCTGTTTTTT. The rearrangement joins TRBV12-3 or TRBV12-4 to TRBJ2-2, with 8 bases that match TRBD1. The length of the CDR3 is 12 residues. V was clipped by 10 bases and J by 8 bases; unmatched bases: 6.